Shown below are 12 T cell receptor beta chains from a single sample sequenced in a study of CD8 T cells in Susac syndrome. With random hexamers, reverse transcription was performed on roughly 0.5 to 1 ug of RNA. TCRdb fed the immunoSEQ multiplex PCR reads into MiXCR, producing one record per CDR3 protein. Counted here are approximately 120,000 distinct CDR3 sequences, around 95% occurring once; the ten biggest clones make up 0.085% to 0.09%. Sequenced material: CD4+ T cells from PBMCs. Receptors were obtained from a human donor in good health.

The J gene is TRBJ2-4, the V gene TRBV9; 8 bases are a match to TRBD2. Germline loops: CDR1 SGDLS, CDR2 YYNGEE. J was trimmed by 7 bases and V by 4 bases; bases with no gene match: 19. This CDR3 region has 18 residues. This CDR3 reads CASSPHPRGASGQNIQYF. The CDR3 region has the DNA TGTGCCAGCAGCCCTCACCCACGGGGGGCTAGCGGGCAGAACATTCAGTACTTC.

J is TRBJ2-7 and V is TRBV24-1; 9 positions match TRBD1. This CDR3 has 13 residues. Germline values: CDR1 KGHDR, CDR2 SFDVKD. J gave up 6 bases and V 8 bases, and 7 bases lay outside the gene matches. The CDR3 DNA sequence: TGTGCCACCACTGGGGACAGGGCTGGCGAGCAGTACTTC. Translating it yields CATTGDRAGEQYF.

About this clonotype itself: A junction boundary mismatches the germline segment, possibly from a read error. The V call is TRBV19, the J call TRBJ2-5; D ambiguous. The germline CDR1 and CDR2 sequences are LNHDA and SQIVND (reference sequence). The CDR3 spans 15 residues. The CDR3 sequence is CASSIGGAGQATQYF. In nucleotides, the CDR3 is TGTGCCAGTAGTATAGGCGGCGCTGGGCAAGCGACCCAGTACTTC.

The DNA for the CDR3 is TGTGCCTGGAGTGTACAAGGCCGGACAGGGGGCGCCGAGCAGTACTTC. Translation gives CAWSVQGRTGGAEQYF. The chain couples TRBV30 to TRBJ2-7, with TRBD1 identical over 11 bases. With V trimmed by 0 bases and J by 6 bases, 10 bases remained unmatched. Germline CDR1 reads GTSNPN; CDR2 reads SVGIG (reference sequence). The CDR3 contains 16 residues.

This chain connects TRBV5-4 to TRBJ2-3, with TRBD2 as a possible D gene (5 bases). There are 18 residues in the CDR3. Trimming removed 1 base from V and 0 bases from J, with 18 bases in between. Germline V gives CDR1 SGHNT, CDR2 YYREEE (reference sequence). CDR3 DNA sequence: TGTGCCAGCAGCTTGTTATCGGCGGGTGGAGGTAGCACAGATACGCAGTATTTT. The encoded protein is CASSLLSAGGGSTDTQYF.

This sequence joins TRBV19 and TRBJ1-5; 9 nucleotides align to TRBD1. The CDR3 has 15 residues. Unmatched junction bases numbered 8, after V lost 4 bases and J lost 7 bases. Germline V gives CDR1 LNHDA, CDR2 SQIVND (reference sequence). As DNA, the CDR3 is TGTGCCAGTAGTAGAGGGACAGGGACTTACCAGCCCCAGCATTTT. It codes for CASSRGTGTYQPQHF.

This clonotype was observed a few times. This rearrangement joins TRBV2 to TRBJ2-5; D is unclear. This CDR3 spans 12 amino acids. Per the germline V gene, CDR1 is SNHLY and CDR2 is FYNNEI. The V end was cut by 5 bases, the J end by 2 bases, with 6 bases between. The CDR3 region is CASSLGQETQYF. The CDR3 region has the DNA TGTGCCAGCAGTTTGGGACAAGAGACCCAGTACTTC.

The chain has TRBV7-2 and TRBJ2-7; tentative D call: TRBD2 (6 bases). The CDR3 sequence is 14 residues long. The V and J ends lost 0 bases and 5 bases respectively, with 11 bases between them. Germline lookup yields CDR1 SGHTA and CDR2 FQGNSA. CDR3 bases: TGTGCCAGCAGCTTAGCGTTGCTAGCGAACGAGCAGTACTTC. Amino acid sequence: CASSLALLANEQYF.

The V and J genes are TRBV30 and TRBJ2-2, with D maybe TRBD2 (5 bases). The CDR3 totals 14 residues. Germline CDR1 GTSNPN, CDR2 SVGIG (reference sequence). Trimming pared 0 bases from V and 7 bases from J, leaving 12 bases between. In DNA form, the CDR3 reads TGTGCCTGGAGTGTCGGGCTAGCTGGCGGGGAGCTGTTTTTT. Translation gives CAWSVGLAGGELFF.

The chain employs TRBV10-3 and TRBJ2-1, with D perhaps TRBD1 or TRBD2 (8 bases each). Germline assignment: CDR1 ENHRY and CDR2 SYGVKD. The CDR3 totals 18 residues. Trimming took 5 bases from V and 7 from J, leaving 27 bases between them. CDR3 region: CAISLTGEGRGRRNEQFF. CDR3 coding DNA: TGTGCCATCAGTTTGACAGGGGAGGGTCGCGGGAGGCGAAATGAGCAGTTCTTC.

The rearrangement uses TRBV20-1 and TRBJ2-5; no clear D gene. V was shortened by 0 bases and J by 1 base, with 12 bases between the two germline ends. The CDR3 length is 15 residues. Germline CDR1 is DFQATT and CDR2 is SNEGSKA (reference sequence). Here the CDR3 DNA reads TGCAGTGCTAGAGATCCGGTGGATTCCCAAGAGACCCAGTACTTC. Encoded protein: CSARDPVDSQETQYF.

V is TRBV20-1 and J is TRBJ2-7, with TRBD2 as a possible D gene (6 bases). Trimming removed 0 bases at V and 3 bases at J, with 18 bases between. This CDR3 is built from 16 residues. The germline CDR1 and CDR2 sequences are DFQATT and SNEGSKA (reference sequence). CDR3 sequence (DNA): TGCAGTGCTAGAGATCTCTCGGGACTCGAGAGCTACGAGCAGTACTTC. The encoded protein is CSARDLSGLESYEQYF.